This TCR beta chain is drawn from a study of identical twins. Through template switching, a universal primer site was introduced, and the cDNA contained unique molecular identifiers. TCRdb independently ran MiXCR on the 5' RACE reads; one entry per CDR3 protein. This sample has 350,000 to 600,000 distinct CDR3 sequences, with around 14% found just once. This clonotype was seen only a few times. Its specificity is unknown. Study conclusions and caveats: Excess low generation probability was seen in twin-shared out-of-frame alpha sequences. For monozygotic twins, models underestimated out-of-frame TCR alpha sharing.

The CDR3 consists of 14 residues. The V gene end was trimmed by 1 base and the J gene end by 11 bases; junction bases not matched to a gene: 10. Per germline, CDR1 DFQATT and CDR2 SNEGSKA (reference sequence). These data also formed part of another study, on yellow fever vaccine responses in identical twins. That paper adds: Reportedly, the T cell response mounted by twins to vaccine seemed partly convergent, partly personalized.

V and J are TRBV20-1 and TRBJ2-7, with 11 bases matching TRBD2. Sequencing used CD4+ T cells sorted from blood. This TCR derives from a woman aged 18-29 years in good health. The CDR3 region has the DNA TGCAGTGCTAGAGGACCGACTAGCGGGGCGGAGAAGTACTTC. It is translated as CSARGPTSGAEKYF.